The entry below gives a single T cell receptor (beta chain) sequence along with its context. This entry belongs to a study of tumor T cells in aggressive B-cell lymphoma. Trimming removed 4 bases at V and 10 bases at J, with 21 bases between. CDR1 is ENHRY, CDR2 SYGVKD, per germline. CDR3 length: 15 residues. Sequencing was performed with immunoSEQ multiplex PCR; in TCRdb, only in-frame clones are kept and a portion is missing. The data show roughly 1,800 clones, 93% seen once. This chain uses TRBV10-3 with TRBJ2-3; tentatively, D is TRBD2 (5 bases). Sequencing used tumor tissue. The TCR was taken from an adult with diffuse large B cell lymphoma. Some clones in this sample may be carry-over from other donors' samples. The CDR3 coding sequence is TGTGCCATCAGTGTCCCCGCGGGCGCCGCCGGGGCGCAGTATTTT. This codes for CAISVPAGAAGAQYF.